This T cell receptor (beta chain) originates from a study of blood T cell repertoires in COVID-19. As for the study in general: The origin of the acute and convalescent COVID-19 samples was the United States, Italy and Spain. The analysed material was cDNA or gDNA that came from T cells, B-cell-depleted T cells, or PBMCs.

This CDR3 is built from 14 residues. From germline, CDR1 is MGHRA and CDR2 YSYEKL. Trimming pared 6 bases from V and 0 bases from J, leaving 9 bases between. In the original analysis: Scientists estimated how many nucleated cells there were by amplifying reference gene primers. Produced via immunoSEQ multiplex PCR; TCRdb's table is partial and in-frame only. D and trimming come from the DNA, and the V and J calls and clone size come from that table. Counted here are 200,000 to 250,000 clones, approximately 80% occurring once; the ten biggest clones make up roughly 10%. This receptor was obtained from a woman over 75 with acute or convalescent COVID-19. This sequence joins TRBV4-1 and TRBJ1-3; maybe TRBD1 (5 bases). Sequencing used peripheral blood. Here the CDR3 reads CASRQQGSGNTIYF. CDR3 in DNA: TGCGCCAGCAGGCAGCAGGGCTCTGGAAACACCATATATTTT.